The 6 T cell receptor beta chains below come from one sample, sequenced in a study of beta chain features in type 1 diabetes. TCRB transcripts that were expressed got sequenced, as all of the isolated RNA had been reverse transcribed. Assay used: immunoSEQ multiplex PCR; TCRdb lists only in-frame clones, some missing. The repertoire includes 300,000 to 450,000 clones, about 20% of them detected once, and about 0.044% sits in the top ten. Sequencing was done on a sample of naive CD4+ T cells from blood. These receptor sequences come from a woman aged 18-29 years in good health.

In its sample, this clone was seen a few times. At the DNA level, this CDR3 is encoded by other sequences in the same sample as well. The V gene is TRBV30, the J gene TRBJ1-5, with a tentative D call TRBD1 (6 bases). The CDR3 is 13 amino acids. In germline, CDR1 is GTSNPN, CDR2 SVGIG (reference sequence). Trimming shortened V by 2 bases and J by 4 bases, and 9 bases separated the two germline ends. For the CDR3, the DNA is TGTGCCTGGAGTCGACAGGATAATCAGCCCCAGCATTTT. It translates to CAWSRQDNQPQHF.

This clone was counted only a few times. J is TRBJ2-3 and V is TRBV5-1; possible D gene TRBD1, 5 bases. Trimming shortened V by 3 bases and J by 6 bases, and 5 bases separated the two germline ends. Germline V CDR1 and CDR2: SGHRS, YFSETQ. This CDR3 is 11 amino acids long. CDR3 residues: CASSYRDTQYF. CDR3 sequence (DNA): TGCGCCAGCAGCTACAGGGATACGCAGTATTTT.

The CDR3 coding sequence is TGTGCCTGGACCCCGGGACAGCTAAATTACGAGCAGTACTTC. It translates to CAWTPGQLNYEQYF. The rearrangement joins TRBV30 to TRBJ2-7, with 7 positions matching TRBD1. Germline V gene sequence: CDR1 GTSNPN, CDR2 SVGIG (reference sequence). Trimming removed 4 bases from V and 4 bases from J; junction bases left unmatched: 10. This CDR3 has 14 amino acids.

This clone has a handful of counts. The CDR3 DNA reads as TGTGCCAGTAGTATCTCCGGACAGGGTGGCGGGGAGCTGTTTTTT. Encoded protein: CASSISGQGGGELFF. This rearrangement joins TRBV19 to TRBJ2-2, with 8 bases that match TRBD1. V was pared by 3 bases and J by 7 bases, with 7 bases of the junction left unmatched. Germline V gene sequence: CDR1 LNHDA, CDR2 SQIVND (reference sequence). The CDR3 contains 15 residues. Full variable domain (missing parts from reference TRBV19 and TRBJ2-2): DGGITQSPKYLFRKEGQNVTLSCEQNLNHDAMYWYRQDPGQGLRLIYYSQIVNDFQKGDIAEGYSVSREKKESFPLTVTSAQKNPTAFYLCASSISGQGGGELFFGEGSRLTVL.

This clone was counted only a few times. For the CDR3, the DNA is TGCGCCAGCAGCTTGGCATCCGGTAGCCCCGAGACCCAGTACTTC. Protein product: CASSLASGSPETQYF. The rearrangement uses TRBV5-1 and TRBJ2-5; D not resolved. The V end lost 0 bases, the J end lost 5 bases, and 14 bases lay between the germline ends. This CDR3 spans 15 amino acids. CDR1 is SGHRS and CDR2 is YFSETQ in the germline V gene.

This clone has a single count. The chain links TRBV30 to TRBJ1-1; D is perhaps TRBD1 (6 bases). This CDR3 is 15 amino acids long. V lost 0 bases and J lost 4, with 15 bases in between. Germline V CDR1 and CDR2: GTSNPN, SVGIG (reference sequence). CDR3 DNA: TGTGCCTGGAGTGTACCTAAGGGGGTTATCACTGAAGCTTTCTTT. Protein product: CAWSVPKGVITEAFF.